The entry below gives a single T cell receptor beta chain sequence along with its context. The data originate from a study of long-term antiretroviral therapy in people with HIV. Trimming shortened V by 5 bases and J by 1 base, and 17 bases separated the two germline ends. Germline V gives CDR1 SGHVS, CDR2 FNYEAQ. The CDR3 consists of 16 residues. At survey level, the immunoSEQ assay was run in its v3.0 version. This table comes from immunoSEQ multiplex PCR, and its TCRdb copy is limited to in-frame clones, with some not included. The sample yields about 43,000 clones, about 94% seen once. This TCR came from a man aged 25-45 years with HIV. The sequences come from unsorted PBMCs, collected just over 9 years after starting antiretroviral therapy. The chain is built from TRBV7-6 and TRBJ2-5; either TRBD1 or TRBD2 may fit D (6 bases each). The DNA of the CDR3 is TGTGCCAGCAGCCACGGAGGGGGACGGTCCCAAGAGACCCAGTACTTC. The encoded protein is CASSHGGGRSQETQYF.